These 29 T cell receptor beta chains were all obtained from the same sample, sequenced in a study of neoadjuvant nivolumab and ipilimumab in lung cancer. Data came from immunoSEQ multiplex PCR; TCRdb stores just in-frame clones and leaves some out. The repertoire holds around 13,000 clones, with around 70% as singletons. This material consisted of peripheral blood, taken after neoadjuvant nivolumab, alone or with ipilimumab, at or shortly before surgery. These receptors all stem from an adult with non-small cell lung cancer.

This clone was counted between two and nine times. The chain joins TRBV7-9 to TRBJ1-1, with D possibly being TRBD1 (5 bases). V lost 0 bases and J lost 8, with 10 bases in between. Germline CDR1 is SEHNR and CDR2 is FQNEAQ (reference sequence). The CDR3 is 13 residues long. CDR3 amino acids: CASSLAPRDEAFF. The CDR3 DNA is TGTGCCAGCAGCTTAGCGCCGAGGGACGAAGCTTTCTTT.

This clone was seen only once. V gene TRBV6-4 combines with J gene TRBJ2-1; D is uncertain. Germline V gene data show CDR1 as MRHNA and CDR2 as SNTAGT. This CDR3 contains 14 residues. V was clipped by 3 bases and J by 9 bases, with 15 bases between them. The CDR3 sequence is CASSEAHMAGEQFF. In DNA, the CDR3 is TGTGCCAGCAGTGAAGCCCACATGGCAGGTGAGCAGTTCTTC.

The chain has TRBV9 and TRBJ2-7; TRBD2 aligns across 7 bases. With 2 bases clipped from V and 3 bases from J, the junction kept 5 bases outside the gene matches. The V gene's germline CDR1 is SGDLS and CDR2 YYNGEE. The CDR3 spans 14 residues. CDR3 sequence reads: CASSVGLADYEQYF. The CDR3 bases are TGTGCCAGCAGCGTCGGGCTAGCGGACTACGAGCAGTACTTC.

The count of this clone is one. The chain has TRBV5-5 and TRBJ2-7; TRBD2 matches at 11 bases. Germline lookup yields CDR1 SGHKS and CDR2 YYEKEE (reference sequence). This CDR3 is built from 15 residues. With V trimmed by 5 bases and J by 0 bases, 4 bases remained unmatched. CDR3 residues: CASRLLAGASYEQYF. As DNA, the CDR3 is TGTGCCAGCAGGCTACTAGCGGGGGCCTCCTACGAGCAGTACTTC. Combining the CDR3 with reference TRBV5-5 and TRBJ2-7 gives the whole variable domain DAGVTQSPTHLIKTRGQQVTLRCSPISGHKSVSWYQQVLGQGPQFIFQYYEKEERGRGNFPDRFSARQFPNYSSELNVNALLLGDSALYLCASRLLAGASYEQYFGPGTRLTVT.

This chain connects TRBV29-1 to TRBJ1-1; no clear D. CDR1 is SQVTM, CDR2 ANQGSEA, per germline. The CDR3 totals 12 residues. The V end lost 7 bases, the J end lost 5 bases, and 14 bases lay between the germline ends. The CDR3 is CSAGKGGTEAFF. The CDR3, as DNA: TGCAGCGCGGGCAAGGGAGGGACTGAAGCTTTCTTT. The full variable domain, with the rest looked up from reference TRBV29-1 and TRBJ1-1, is SAVISQKPSRDICQRGTSLTIQCQVDSQVTMMFWYRQQPGQSLTLIATANQGSEATYESGFVIDKFPISRPNLTFSTLTVSNMSPEDSSIYLCSAGKGGTEAFFGQGTRLTVV.

Only a few counts were recorded for this clone. This chain links TRBV6-1 with TRBJ1-5, with TRBD1 matching 7 bases. Germline trimming cut 7 bases from V and 7 bases from J; bases unmatched to any gene: 10. Germline V gives CDR1 MNHNS, CDR2 SASEGT. The CDR3 spans 14 residues. The CDR3 region is CASMGMTGQQPQHF. DNA for the CDR3: TGTGCCAGCATGGGAATGACAGGGCAGCAGCCCCAGCATTTT.

The CDR3 region is CSVGQFGRGGYTF. CDR3 DNA sequence: TGCAGCGTTGGTCAATTCGGTCGGGGTGGCTACACCTTC. The chain has TRBV29-1 and TRBJ1-2, with D unresolved. Trimming took off 4 bases at V and 7 bases at J, with 16 bases between the two ends. Germline V lookup: CDR1 SQVTM, CDR2 ANQGSEA. The CDR3 consists of 13 residues.

The genes are TRBV11-3 and TRBJ2-7, with D perhaps TRBD2 (5 bases). V lost 3 bases to trimming and J lost 6 bases, with 18 bases between them. CDR1 SGHNT and CDR2 YENEEA come from the germline V gene. The CDR3 loop spans 15 amino acids. The chain's CDR3 is CASSFDSGFFSEQYF. DNA of the CDR3: TGTGCCAGCAGCTTTGATTCGGGGTTCTTTAGCGAGCAGTACTTC.

The chain joins TRBV5-1 to TRBJ1-4; the D gene is possibly TRBD1 (5 bases). There are 13 residues in the CDR3. CDR1 is SGHRS, CDR2 YFSETQ, per germline. V dropped 5 bases and J dropped 5 bases, with 10 bases sitting between them. The CDR3 DNA sequence: TGCGCCAGCAGTGGGGAGGGGAATGAAAAACTGTTTTTT. Translating gives CASSGEGNEKLFF.

This chain links TRBV18 with TRBJ2-7; maybe TRBD1 (5 bases). V lost 1 base and J 3 bases, leaving 7 bases between the germline ends. Germline-derived CDR1 and CDR2 are KGHSH and LQKENI. The CDR3 length is 13 residues. Here the CDR3 DNA reads TGTGCCAGCTCACCACGGCAGGGCTACGAGCAGTACTTC. It codes for CASSPRQGYEQYF. Drawing the rest from reference TRBV18 and TRBJ2-7, the complete variable domain is NAGVMQNPRHLVRRRGQEARLRCSPMKGHSHVYWYRQLPEEGLKFMVYLQKENIIDESGMPKERFSAEFPKEGPSILRIQQVVRGDSAAYFCASSPRQGYEQYFGPGTRLTVT.

The V and J genes are TRBV7-9 and TRBJ2-1; D may be TRBD1 (5 bases). V was clipped by 5 bases and J by 9 bases, with 17 bases between them. The CDR3 covers 14 residues. Germline V gene data show CDR1 as SEHNR and CDR2 as FQNEAQ (reference sequence). The CDR3 region has the DNA TGTGCCAGCAGCCCAACATGGGGCCAGGGTGAGCAGTTCTTC. This codes for CASSPTWGQGEQFF.

V is TRBV5-4 and J is TRBJ1-1; no reliable D call. Between the trimmed V and J ends, which lost 0 bases and 0 bases, there was a span of 6 bases. Per germline, CDR1 SGHNT and CDR2 YYREEE (reference sequence). The CDR3 contains 14 residues. The CDR3 reads CASSLGRLNTEAFF. The CDR3 DNA follows: TGTGCCAGCAGCTTGGGCAGACTGAACACTGAAGCTTTCTTT. The full variable domain, in which reference TRBV5-4 and TRBJ1-1 provide the parts outside the CDR3, is ETGVTQSPTHLIKTRGQQVTLRCSSQSGHNTVSWYQQALGQGPQFIFQYYREEENGRGNFPPRFSGLQFPNYSSELNVNALELDDSALYLCASSLGRLNTEAFFGQGTRLTVV.

The chain links TRBV7-2 to TRBJ2-1; TRBD2 matches at 10 bases. This CDR3 is 12 amino acids long. V lost 4 bases, J lost 15 bases, and 6 bases stayed unmatched. CDR1 SGHTA and CDR2 FQGNSA come from the germline V gene. The CDR3 DNA reads TGTGCCAGCAGCTCCCTTAGCGGGAGGAGGTTCTTC. Its translation is CASSSLSGRRFF.

The V call is TRBV5-6, the J call TRBJ2-7; D may be TRBD1 (6 bases). The V gene's germline CDR1 is SGHDT and CDR2 YYEEEE. The CDR3 spans 14 residues. The V gene lost 2 bases and the J gene lost 5 bases, with 14 bases spanning the gap. In nucleotides, the CDR3 is TGTGCCAGCAGCTTACAGGGTGGTGAGGACGAGCAGTACTTC. Encoded protein: CASSLQGGEDEQYF.

There are a few counts of this clone. The CDR3 loop reads CASSEVGGPWNIQYF. The CDR3 DNA sequence: TGTGCCAGCAGTGAAGTTGGGGGACCGTGGAACATTCAGTACTTC. The rearrangement uses TRBV6-1 and TRBJ2-4; D is tentatively TRBD1 or TRBD2 (5 bases each). The V end lost 1 base, the J end lost 7 bases, and 14 bases lay between the germline ends. The CDR3 is 15 residues long. The germline V gene has CDR1 MNHNS and CDR2 SASEGT.

This clone was observed a handful of times. The V gene is TRBV15, the J gene TRBJ1-5; D not certain. Germline values: CDR1 LNHNV, CDR2 YYDKDF (reference sequence). The CDR3 runs to 14 residues. V gave up 6 bases and J gave up 2 bases, with 11 bases separating them. Here the CDR3 DNA reads TGTGCCACCAGAATAGGGATGGGCAATCAGCCCCAGCATTTT. Amino acid sequence: CATRIGMGNQPQHF.

Points on this clone: Within the sample, other DNA sequences also encode this same CDR3. This sequence joins TRBV5-1 and TRBJ2-5; 8 bases match TRBD2. Germline lookup yields CDR1 SGHRS and CDR2 YFSETQ. J lost 1 base, V lost 0 bases, and 5 bases had no gene match. The CDR3 has 16 residues. The CDR3 here is CASSLVGSGIQETQYF. Here the CDR3 DNA reads TGCGCCAGCAGCTTGGTGGGTAGCGGGATCCAAGAGACCCAGTACTTC.

The chain joins TRBV29-1 to TRBJ1-1; 10 nucleotides line up with TRBD1. Germline CDR1 SQVTM, CDR2 ANQGSEA. The ends lost 8 bases at V and 4 bases at J; junction bases unmatched: 7. CDR3 length: 13 residues. Written as DNA, the CDR3 is TGCAGCCTGGGGACAGGGGAGTCCACTGAAGCTTTCTTT. Protein: CSLGTGESTEAFF.

This sequence joins TRBV18 and TRBJ2-7; D unclear. Per germline, CDR1 KGHSH and CDR2 LQKENI. The CDR3 contains 15 residues. Deletions cut 0 bases from V and 5 bases from J, with 14 bases between. CDR3 amino acids: CASSPPGFSPHEQYF. Here the CDR3 DNA reads TGTGCCAGCTCACCACCCGGGTTCTCCCCCCACGAGCAGTACTTC.

This clone occurred a few times. This chain uses TRBV30 with TRBJ1-1; no firm D call. Per the germline V gene, CDR1 is GTSNPN and CDR2 is SVGIG (reference sequence). Trimming shortened V by 5 bases and J by 2 bases, and 6 bases separated the two germline ends. The CDR3 is made up of 11 amino acids. The CDR3 protein is CAWAPNTEAFF. CDR3 bases: TGTGCCTGGGCACCTAACACTGAAGCTTTCTTT.

The chain has TRBV7-6 and TRBJ1-2; perhaps TRBD1 as D (5 bases). Germline V gives CDR1 SGHVS, CDR2 FNYEAQ. V was cut by 5 bases and J by 0 bases, with 19 bases left in between. The CDR3 runs 17 residues. CDR3 nucleotides: TGTGCCAGCAGCCCTGGGACTTTTAGGGCAACTAACTATGGCTACACCTTC. Translated, it gives CASSPGTFRATNYGYTF.

The rearrangement uses TRBV27 and TRBJ2-1; D is uncertain. Trimming left V 2 bases short and J 3 bases short, with 8 bases between. The CDR3 has 14 residues. CDR1 and CDR2 from the germline V gene are MNHEY and SMNVEV (reference sequence). The CDR3 region has the DNA TGTGCCAGCAGTTTAAACAGATACTACAATGAGCAGTTCTTC. Protein: CASSLNRYYNEQFF.

This clone was detected only a few times. The genes are TRBV4-2 and TRBJ2-3; no definite D call. CDR1 and CDR2 from the germline V gene are LGHNA and YNFKEQ. The CDR3 sequence is 15 residues long. The V and J ends lost 0 bases and 2 bases respectively, with 9 bases between them. CDR3 nucleotide sequence: TGTGCCAGCAGCCAAGAGAGAACTCACACAGATACGCAGTATTTT. It translates to CASSQERTHTDTQYF.

This rearrangement joins TRBV18 to TRBJ2-7; 11 nucleotides line up with TRBD1. The CDR3 spans 15 residues. Trimming at V came to 3 bases and at J to 3 bases, leaving 4 bases not matched to a gene. Germline assignment: CDR1 KGHSH and CDR2 LQKENI. CDR3 region: CASSPAGTGGYEQYF. The CDR3 coding sequence is TGTGCCAGCTCACCTGCCGGGACAGGGGGCTACGAGCAGTACTTC.

V and J are TRBV30 and TRBJ2-7; 8 nucleotides line up with TRBD1. Per germline, CDR1 GTSNPN and CDR2 SVGIG (reference sequence). CDR3 length: 15 residues. Germline trimming cut 0 bases from V and 3 bases from J; bases unmatched to any gene: 7. The CDR3: CAWSVRDRGIYEQYF. The DNA for the CDR3 is TGTGCCTGGAGTGTACGCGACAGGGGAATCTACGAGCAGTACTTC.

This chain joins TRBV7-2 and TRBJ2-5; D is undetermined. This CDR3 is built from 14 residues. CDR1 is SGHTA, CDR2 FQGNSA, per germline. The V end lost 1 base, the J end lost 1 base, and 7 bases lay between the germline ends. The DNA of the CDR3 is TGTGCCAGCAGCTTAGTCGCGGCCCAAGAGACCCAGTACTTC. Translation gives CASSLVAAQETQYF.

This chain joins TRBV7-8 and TRBJ1-5; D uncertain. V lost 2 bases and J lost 6, with 5 bases in between. CDR3 length: 12 amino acids. Germline CDR1 reads SGHVS; CDR2 reads FQNEAQ. CDR3 loop: CASSLWSQPQHF. The CDR3 bases are TGTGCCAGCAGCTTATGGTCTCAGCCCCAGCATTTT.

The genes are TRBV18 and TRBJ2-5; 7 nucleotides align to TRBD2. Trimming removed 4 bases from V and 1 base from J; junction bases left unmatched: 6. The CDR3 runs to 15 residues. Germline V gives CDR1 KGHSH, CDR2 LQKENI. The CDR3 DNA follows: TGTGCCAGCTCACGGGACTACCGAGCCCAAGAGACCCAGTACTTC. Residues: CASSRDYRAQETQYF.

This chain uses TRBV7-8 with TRBJ2-7; 7 positions match TRBD1. This CDR3 region has 16 residues. The germline CDR1 and CDR2 sequences are SGHVS and FQNEAQ. Losses at the gene ends were 7 bases for V and 5 bases for J; bases not matched to a gene: 17. The CDR3 bases are TGTGCCAGCACCTTGGGGCCCGGGACAGTAGTCCACGAGCAGTACTTC. Residues: CASTLGPGTVVHEQYF. Full variable domain (rest looked up from reference TRBV7-8 and TRBJ2-7): GAGVSQSPRYKVAKRGQDVALRCDPISGHVSLFWYQQALGQGPEFLTYFQNEAQLDKSGLPSDRFFAERPEGSVSTLKIQRTQQEDSAVYLCASTLGPGTVVHEQYFGPGTRLTVT.